Listed here is a single T cell receptor beta chain. Its specificity is unknown. Profiling relied on immunoSEQ multiplex PCR, and the TCRdb table lists in-frame clones only, not all of them. There are tens of thousands of clones in the sample; approximately 91% occur only once, and 22% lies in the top ten. This sample was included in a study of T cell responses to AZD1222 COVID-19 vaccine. Overall study findings and caveats: Repertoires in all cases were sampled only once the peak T cell response had passed. Females outnumbered males among donors, who were mostly white British; clonal diversity was possibly underestimated. Researchers report vaccine-associated CD4 TCRs spanning spike, with dominance at 160-218 and 743-854. Recipients of two AZD1222 doses showed rising Spike-specific TCR breadth and depth.

The germline gives CDR1 SGHVS, CDR2 FNYEAQ. The V gene lost 8 bases and the J gene lost 5 bases, with 12 bases spanning the gap. The CDR3 is 12 residues long. The V and J genes are TRBV7-6 and TRBJ1-1; a weak D match, TRBD1 (5 bases). This specimen was peripheral blood, taken on day 0 of AZD1222 vaccination. The source of this sequence is an adult in good health. CDR3 nucleotides: TGTGCCAGCGGTGGGGGGGGGACTGAAGCTTTCTTT. As protein: CASGGGGTEAFF.